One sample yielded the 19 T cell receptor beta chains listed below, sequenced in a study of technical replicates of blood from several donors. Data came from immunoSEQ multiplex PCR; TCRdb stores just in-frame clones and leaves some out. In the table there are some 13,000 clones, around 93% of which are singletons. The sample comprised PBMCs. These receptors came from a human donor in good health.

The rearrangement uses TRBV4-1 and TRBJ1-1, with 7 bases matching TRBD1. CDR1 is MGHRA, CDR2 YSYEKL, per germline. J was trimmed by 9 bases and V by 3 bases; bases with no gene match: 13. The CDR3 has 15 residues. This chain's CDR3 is CASSHIPEGAWKAFF. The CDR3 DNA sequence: TGCGCCAGCAGCCATATTCCGGAGGGGGCTTGGAAAGCTTTCTTT.

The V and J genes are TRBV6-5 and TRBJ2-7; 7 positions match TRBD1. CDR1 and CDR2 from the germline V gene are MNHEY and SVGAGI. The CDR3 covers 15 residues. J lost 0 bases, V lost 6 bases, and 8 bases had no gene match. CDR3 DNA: TGTGCCAGCAGCTTCCGGGACAGCCACTCCTACGAGCAGTACTTC. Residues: CASSFRDSHSYEQYF.

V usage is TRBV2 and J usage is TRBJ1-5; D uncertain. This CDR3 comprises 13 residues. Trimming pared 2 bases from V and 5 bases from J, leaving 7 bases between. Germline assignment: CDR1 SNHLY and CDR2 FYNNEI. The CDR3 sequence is CASSESLDQPQHF. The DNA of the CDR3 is TGTGCCAGCAGTGAAAGTTTAGATCAGCCCCAGCATTTT.

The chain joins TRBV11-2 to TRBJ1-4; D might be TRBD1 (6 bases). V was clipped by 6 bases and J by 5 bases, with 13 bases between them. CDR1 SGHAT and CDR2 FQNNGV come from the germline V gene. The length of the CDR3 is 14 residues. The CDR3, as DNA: TGTGCCAGCAGGTCCACAGGGCCCAATGAAAAACTGTTTTTT. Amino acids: CASRSTGPNEKLFF.

As DNA, the CDR3 is TGTGCCAGCAGCTTCGTTGGCGGGAGTGCAGATACGCAGTATTTT. This translates into CASSFVGGSADTQYF. The chain combines TRBV11-2 with TRBJ2-3, with TRBD2 identical over 7 bases. Trimming cost V 3 bases and J 4 bases; bases outside gene matches: 7. This CDR3 has 15 residues. The V gene's germline CDR1 is SGHAT and CDR2 FQNNGV.

The CDR3 is CASSPQAYNEQFF. The CDR3 nucleotides are TGTGCCAGCAGCCCCCAGGCCTACAATGAGCAGTTCTTC. This chain joins TRBV9 and TRBJ2-1; D gene ambiguous. The CDR3 contains 13 residues. Germline values: CDR1 SGDLS, CDR2 YYNGEE. Trimming pared 4 bases from V and 2 bases from J, leaving 7 bases between.

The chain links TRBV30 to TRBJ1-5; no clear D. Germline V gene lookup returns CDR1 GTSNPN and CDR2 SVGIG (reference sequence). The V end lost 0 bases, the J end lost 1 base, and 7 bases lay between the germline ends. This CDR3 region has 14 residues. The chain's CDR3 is CAWSVGLSNQPQHF. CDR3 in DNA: TGTGCCTGGAGTGTCGGGTTGAGCAATCAGCCCCAGCATTTT.

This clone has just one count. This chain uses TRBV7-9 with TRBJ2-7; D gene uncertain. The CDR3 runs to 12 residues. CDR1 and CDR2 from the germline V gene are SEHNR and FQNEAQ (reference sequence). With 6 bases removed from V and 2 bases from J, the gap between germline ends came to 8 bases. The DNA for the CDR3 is TGTGCCAGCAGTTACGCTACCTACGAGCAGTACTTC. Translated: CASSYATYEQYF. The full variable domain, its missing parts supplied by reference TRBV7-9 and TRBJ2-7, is DTGVSQNPRHKITKRGQNVTFRCDPISEHNRLYWYRQTLGQGPEFLTYFQNEAQLEKSRLLSDRFSAERPKGSFSTLEIQRTEQGDSAMYLCASSYATYEQYFGPGTRLTVT.

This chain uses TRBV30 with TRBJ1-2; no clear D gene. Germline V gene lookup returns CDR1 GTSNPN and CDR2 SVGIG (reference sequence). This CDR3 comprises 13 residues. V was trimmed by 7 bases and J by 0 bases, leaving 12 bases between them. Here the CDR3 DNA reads TGTGCCTCATTGAACCCTACTAACTATGGCTACACCTTC. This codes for CASLNPTNYGYTF.

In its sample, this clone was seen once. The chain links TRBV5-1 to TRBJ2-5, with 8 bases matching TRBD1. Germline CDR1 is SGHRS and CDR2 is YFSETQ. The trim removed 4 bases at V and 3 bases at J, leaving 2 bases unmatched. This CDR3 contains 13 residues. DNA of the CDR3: TGCGCCAGCAGCGCGGGACAGGAAGAGACCCAGTACTTC. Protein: CASSAGQEETQYF.

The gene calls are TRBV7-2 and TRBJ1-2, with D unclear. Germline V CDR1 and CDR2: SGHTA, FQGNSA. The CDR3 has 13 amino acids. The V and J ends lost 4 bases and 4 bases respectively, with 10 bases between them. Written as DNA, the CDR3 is TGTGCCAGCAGCTCCCCAGGAATCTATGGCTACACCTTC. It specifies CASSSPGIYGYTF.

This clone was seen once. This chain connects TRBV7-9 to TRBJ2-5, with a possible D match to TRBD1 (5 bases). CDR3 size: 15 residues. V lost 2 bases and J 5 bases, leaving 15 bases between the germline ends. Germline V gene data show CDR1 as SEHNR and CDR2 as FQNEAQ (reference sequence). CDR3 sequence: CASSLLSGNLETQYF. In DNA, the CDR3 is TGTGCCAGCAGCTTACTGTCAGGGAATCTGGAGACCCAGTACTTC.

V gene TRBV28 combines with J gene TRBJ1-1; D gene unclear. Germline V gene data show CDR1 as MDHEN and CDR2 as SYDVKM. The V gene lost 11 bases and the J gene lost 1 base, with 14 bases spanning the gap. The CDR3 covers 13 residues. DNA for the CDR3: TGTGCCTGCTGTCGACGGGAGAACACTGAAGCTTTCTTT. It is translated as CACCRRENTEAFF.

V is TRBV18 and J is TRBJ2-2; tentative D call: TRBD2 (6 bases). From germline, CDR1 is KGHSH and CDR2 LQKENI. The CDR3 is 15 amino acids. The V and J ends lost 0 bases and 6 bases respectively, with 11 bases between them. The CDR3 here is CASSPPGLGAGELFF. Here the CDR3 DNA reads TGTGCCAGCTCACCACCGGGACTGGGGGCCGGGGAGCTGTTTTTT. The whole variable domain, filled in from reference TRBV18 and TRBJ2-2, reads NAGVMQNPRHLVRRRGQEARLRCSPMKGHSHVYWYRQLPEEGLKFMVYLQKENIIDESGMPKERFSAEFPKEGPSILRIQQVVRGDSAAYFCASSPPGLGAGELFFGEGSRLTVL.

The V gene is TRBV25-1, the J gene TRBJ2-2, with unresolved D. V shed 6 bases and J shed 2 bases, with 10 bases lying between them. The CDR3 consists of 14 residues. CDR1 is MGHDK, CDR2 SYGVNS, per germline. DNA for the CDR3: TGTGCCAGCAGCAAAACGGGTAACACCGGGGAGCTGTTTTTT. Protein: CASSKTGNTGELFF.

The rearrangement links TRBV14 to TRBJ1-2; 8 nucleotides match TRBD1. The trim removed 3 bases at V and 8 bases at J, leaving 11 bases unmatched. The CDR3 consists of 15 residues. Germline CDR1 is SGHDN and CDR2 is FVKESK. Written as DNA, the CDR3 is TGTGCCAGCAGCCACGTCGCGAGACAGGGGTTCGGCTACACCTTC. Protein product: CASSHVARQGFGYTF.

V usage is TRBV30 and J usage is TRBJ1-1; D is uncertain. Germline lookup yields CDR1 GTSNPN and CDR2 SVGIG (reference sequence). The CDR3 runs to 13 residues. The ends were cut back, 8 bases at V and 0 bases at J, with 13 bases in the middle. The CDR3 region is CAASRILNTEAFF. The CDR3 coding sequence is TGTGCCGCAAGCAGGATTTTGAACACTGAAGCTTTCTTT. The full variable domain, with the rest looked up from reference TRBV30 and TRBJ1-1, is SQTIHQWPATLVQPVGSPLSLECTVEGTSNPNLYWYRQAAGRGLQLLFYSVGIGQISSEVPQNLSASRPQDRQFILSSKKLLLSDSGFYLCAASRILNTEAFFGQGTRLTVV.

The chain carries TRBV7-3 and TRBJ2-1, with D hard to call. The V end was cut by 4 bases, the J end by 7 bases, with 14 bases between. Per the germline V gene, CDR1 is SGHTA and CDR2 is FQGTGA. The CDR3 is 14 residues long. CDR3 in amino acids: CASSSDTAWNEQFF. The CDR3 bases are TGTGCCAGCAGCTCTGACACCGCTTGGAATGAGCAGTTCTTC.

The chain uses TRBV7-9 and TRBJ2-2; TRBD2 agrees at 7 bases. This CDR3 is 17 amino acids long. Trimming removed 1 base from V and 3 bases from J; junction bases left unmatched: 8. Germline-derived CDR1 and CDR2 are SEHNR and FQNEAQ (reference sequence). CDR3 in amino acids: CASSLDPGRGDTGELFF. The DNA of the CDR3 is TGTGCCAGCAGCTTAGATCCCGGACGGGGGGACACCGGGGAGCTGTTTTTT.